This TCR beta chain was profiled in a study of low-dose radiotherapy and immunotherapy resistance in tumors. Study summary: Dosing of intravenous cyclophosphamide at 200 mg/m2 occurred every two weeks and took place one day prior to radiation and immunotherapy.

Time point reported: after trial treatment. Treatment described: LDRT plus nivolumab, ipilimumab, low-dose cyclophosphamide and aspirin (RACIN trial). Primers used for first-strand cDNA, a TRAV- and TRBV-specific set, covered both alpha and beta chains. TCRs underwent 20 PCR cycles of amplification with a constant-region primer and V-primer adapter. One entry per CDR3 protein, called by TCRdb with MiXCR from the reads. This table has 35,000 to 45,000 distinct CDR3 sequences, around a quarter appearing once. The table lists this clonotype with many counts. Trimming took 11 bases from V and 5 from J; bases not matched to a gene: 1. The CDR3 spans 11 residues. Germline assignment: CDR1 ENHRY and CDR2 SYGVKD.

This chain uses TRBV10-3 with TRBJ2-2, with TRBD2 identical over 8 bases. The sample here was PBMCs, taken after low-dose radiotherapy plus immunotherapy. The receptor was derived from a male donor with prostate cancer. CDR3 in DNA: TGTGCCTCGGGGGGGACCGGGGAGCTGTTTTTT. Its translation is CASGGTGELFF.